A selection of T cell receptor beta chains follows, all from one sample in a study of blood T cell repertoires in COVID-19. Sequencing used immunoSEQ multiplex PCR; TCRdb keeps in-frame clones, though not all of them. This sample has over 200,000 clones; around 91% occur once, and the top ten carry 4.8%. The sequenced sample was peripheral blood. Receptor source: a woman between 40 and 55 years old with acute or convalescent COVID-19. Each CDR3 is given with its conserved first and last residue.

cdr3_aa: CASTPYRGGETQYF
v_call: TRBV6-5
j_call: TRBJ2-5

cdr3_aa: CARSCDRGGQPQHF
v_call: TRBV5-3
j_call: TRBJ1-5

cdr3_aa: CASSTGYAGELFF
v_call: TRBV10-1
j_call: TRBJ2-2

cdr3_aa: CASSQIDSGGDLLAAKNIQYF
v_call: TRBV5-1
j_call: TRBJ2-4

cdr3_aa: CASSYVAGGGNEQFF
v_call: TRBV2
j_call: TRBJ2-1

cdr3_aa: CASSQKGGAHEAFF
v_call: TRBV6-5
j_call: TRBJ1-1

cdr3_aa: CASSMGGIKETQYF
v_call: TRBV19
j_call: TRBJ2-5

cdr3_aa: CASSLLAGGVIHEQFF
v_call: TRBV11-2
j_call: TRBJ2-1

cdr3_aa: CASSRDIPGGNQPQHF
v_call: TRBV3-1/TRBV3-2
j_call: TRBJ1-5

cdr3_aa: CASSAQDLYEQFF
v_call: TRBV19
j_call: TRBJ2-1

cdr3_aa: CASSSRQGGNQPQHF
v_call: TRBV5-5
j_call: TRBJ1-5

cdr3_aa: CASSFQRDQETQYF
v_call: TRBV5-1
j_call: TRBJ2-5

cdr3_aa: CASSHGTGGNSPLHF
v_call: TRBV7-3
j_call: TRBJ1-6

cdr3_aa: CASSPDRVDYGYTF
v_call: TRBV27
j_call: TRBJ1-2

cdr3_aa: CASSTYTEAFF
v_call: TRBV6-5
j_call: TRBJ1-1

cdr3_aa: CASSVGADRNQPQHF
v_call: TRBV9
j_call: TRBJ1-5

cdr3_aa: CASSVGTKYGEAFF
v_call: TRBV11-3
j_call: TRBJ1-1

cdr3_aa: CASSWDSTLRGYTF
v_call: TRBV5-1
j_call: TRBJ1-2

cdr3_aa: CASSKTYFPNYGYTF
v_call: TRBV21-1
j_call: TRBJ1-2

cdr3_aa: CASSLGPRVGNEQFF
v_call: TRBV5-6
j_call: TRBJ2-1

cdr3_aa: CASSTGTGFSGANVLTF
v_call: TRBV7-8
j_call: TRBJ2-6

cdr3_aa: CASTGLAASTDTQYF
v_call: TRBV7-2
j_call: TRBJ2-3

cdr3_aa: CASSERQGAIYGYTF
v_call: TRBV2
j_call: TRBJ1-2

cdr3_aa: CASSYSALAGGYGYTF
v_call: TRBV6-5
j_call: TRBJ1-2

cdr3_aa: CASSLGGSGSMNTEAFF
v_call: TRBV5-4
j_call: TRBJ1-1

cdr3_aa: CASSENLAGPNYGYTF
v_call: TRBV6-1
j_call: TRBJ1-2

cdr3_aa: CASNADRGNEQFF
v_call: TRBV7-8
j_call: TRBJ2-1

cdr3_aa: CASSLGDRDYGYTF
v_call: TRBV5-6
j_call: TRBJ1-2

cdr3_aa: CASASGSGGRTGELFF
v_call: TRBV5-1
j_call: TRBJ2-2

cdr3_aa: CASANEETGVAQPQHF
v_call: TRBV19
j_call: TRBJ1-5

cdr3_aa: CSVIDRGRGQETQYF
v_call: TRBV29-1
j_call: TRBJ2-5

cdr3_aa: CASSDSLNTGELFF
v_call: TRBV19
j_call: TRBJ2-2

cdr3_aa: CASSEALRDTGELFF
v_call: TRBV2
j_call: TRBJ2-2

cdr3_aa: CASSVTGQVVFTEAFF
v_call: TRBV9
j_call: TRBJ1-1

cdr3_aa: CASSYTRGVSGNTIYF
v_call: TRBV6-9
j_call: TRBJ1-3